This paragraph covers one T cell receptor beta chain sequence. The method was immunoSEQ multiplex PCR; TCRdb's version includes in-frame clones alone and lacks a portion of them. The table for this sample gives about 200,000 clones. The ends were cut back, 5 bases at V and 4 bases at J, with 13 bases in the middle. Germline V CDR1 and CDR2: SGHAT, FQNNGV. The CDR3 has 14 residues. The data derive from a study of control samples from healthy donors and cancer patients. The J gene is TRBJ2-3, the V gene TRBV11-2; D is possibly TRBD2 (6 bases). The specimen was blood. The receptor comes from a young woman in good health. The CDR3 protein is CASSRKVAADTQYF. DNA for the CDR3: TGTGCCAGCAGCCGTAAGGTAGCGGCAGATACGCAGTATTTT.